The 32 T cell receptor beta chains in this list originate from one sample, sequenced in a study of T cells in localized non-small cell lung cancer (TCRdb year 2020). Libraries were built with the immunoSEQ multiplex PCR assay. TCRdb provides this immuneACCESS table in a form limited to in-frame rearrangements. Some clones are lacking; in checked studies, under half of them reflect an unresolved V gene, and why the rest are absent is not known. In all, the sample holds 30,000 to 40,000 clones, and roughly 90% of those were seen once. The leading ten clones occupy around 6.1% of the sample. The specimen was peripheral blood mononuclear cells, collected before any cancer treatment. The receptors shown here come from a male donor older than 55 with stage II lung adenocarcinoma.

The V call is TRBV18, the J call TRBJ2-1; 12 bases line up with TRBD2. With 8 bases clipped from V and 7 bases from J, the junction kept 3 bases outside the gene matches. CDR3 length: 13 residues. CDR1 and CDR2 (germline): KGHSH, LQKENI. CDR3 in DNA: TGTGCCAGCCTGCTAGCGGGAGGGAATGAGCAGTTCTTC. Translated, it gives CASLLAGGNEQFF.

V gene TRBV10-3 combines with J gene TRBJ1-1; D possibly corresponds to TRBD1 (6 bases). The CDR3 is 15 residues long. In germline, CDR1 is ENHRY, CDR2 SYGVKD. Trimming pared 6 bases from V and 1 base from J, leaving 15 bases between. CDR3 in amino acids: CAISTPWTANTEAFF. CDR3 bases: TGTGCCATCAGCACCCCCTGGACAGCGAACACTGAAGCTTTCTTT.

CDR3 coding DNA: TGTGCCAGCAGGCCCGGGACAGGCGGAGAGACCCAGTACTTC. Its protein product is CASRPGTGGETQYF. The genes are TRBV6-6 and TRBJ2-5; 8 bases fit TRBD1. CDR3 length: 14 residues. Germline CDR1 reads MNHNY; CDR2 reads SVGAGI (reference sequence). With 6 bases clipped from V and 4 bases from J, the junction kept 7 bases outside the gene matches.

The CDR3 region is CASSLGMAGTDTQYF. For the CDR3, the DNA is TGTGCCAGCAGCTTAGGGATGGCTGGCACAGATACGCAGTATTTT. The rearrangement joins TRBV11-2 to TRBJ2-3; no clear D gene. The CDR3 spans 15 residues. V was pared by 1 base and J by 1 base, with 9 bases between. CDR1 and CDR2 (germline): SGHAT, FQNNGV.

This clone occurred once. This chain connects TRBV7-6 to TRBJ1-4, with D maybe TRBD1 (5 bases). V lost 4 bases, J lost 7 bases, and 16 bases lay in between. Germline V CDR1 and CDR2: SGHVS, FNYEAQ. This CDR3 is built from 15 residues. This chain's CDR3 is CASSSGPTRGEKLFF. The CDR3 nucleotides read TGTGCCAGCAGCTCGGGACCCACCCGCGGTGAAAAACTGTTTTTT.

The chain uses TRBV5-1 and TRBJ1-1; tentatively, D is TRBD1 (5 bases). V shed 0 bases and J shed 4 bases, with 13 bases lying between them. CDR1 is SGHRS, CDR2 YFSETQ, per germline. The CDR3 spans 15 residues. CDR3 sequence reads: CASSLAAGVITEAFF. The CDR3 DNA sequence: TGCGCCAGCAGCTTGGCAGCGGGGGTAATCACTGAAGCTTTCTTT.

This clone came up a few times. The chain is built from TRBV7-9 and TRBJ1-5; D possibly corresponds to TRBD1 (6 bases). Trimming cost V 5 bases and J 9 bases, with 11 bases left between them. The CDR3 loop spans 12 amino acids. Germline V gene lookup returns CDR1 SEHNR and CDR2 FQNEAQ (reference sequence). The DNA for the CDR3 is TGTGCCAGCAGCCCGGACAGCCTGCCCCAGCATTTT. Amino acids: CASSPDSLPQHF.

The chain joins TRBV2 to TRBJ2-5; the D gene is possibly TRBD2 (5 bases). Trimming took 7 bases from V and 3 from J, leaving 12 bases between them. The CDR3 length is 13 residues. Germline-derived CDR1 and CDR2 are SNHLY and FYNNEI. CDR3 protein: CASKGRGEETQYF. In DNA, the CDR3 is TGTGCCAGCAAAGGTCGGGGAGAAGAGACCCAGTACTTC.

J is TRBJ2-7 and V is TRBV6-5; 7 bases line up with TRBD1. Germline CDR1 is MNHEY and CDR2 is SVGAGI. After removal of 2 bases from V and 5 bases from J, the junction contained 3 bases not matched to a gene. The CDR3 has 13 residues. CDR3 protein: CASSYLQGNEQYF. The CDR3 bases are TGTGCCAGCAGTTACCTACAGGGGAACGAGCAGTACTTC.

This clone was observed once. This chain links TRBV5-1 with TRBJ1-1, with unresolved D. Germline V gene lookup returns CDR1 SGHRS and CDR2 YFSETQ. There are 14 residues in the CDR3. V shed 3 bases and J shed 0 bases, with 9 bases lying between them. CDR3 sequence: CASSSPAMNTEAFF. The CDR3 bases are TGCGCCAGCAGCTCCCCAGCTATGAACACTGAAGCTTTCTTT.

This sequence joins TRBV7-2 and TRBJ1-5; 10 positions match TRBD1. Germline assignment: CDR1 SGHTA and CDR2 FQGNSA. CDR3 length: 16 amino acids. The V and J ends lost 5 bases and 6 bases, in that order; junction bases with no gene match: 10. Written as DNA, the CDR3 is TGTGCCAGCAGCCCAAGGGACAGGGGTGCGGGTCAGCCCCAGCATTTT. Encoded protein: CASSPRDRGAGQPQHF.

This clone showed up just a few times. The gene calls are TRBV2 and TRBJ1-2; D unresolved. V shed 11 bases and J shed 4 bases, with 17 bases lying between them. The length of the CDR3 is 13 residues. Germline loops: CDR1 SNHLY, CDR2 FYNNEI. The CDR3 here is CAVQGGESYGYTF. In DNA form, the CDR3 reads TGTGCCGTCCAAGGCGGGGAATCCTATGGCTACACCTTC.

This clone was counted between two and nine times. The chain employs TRBV14 and TRBJ2-1; D may be TRBD2 (6 bases). The CDR3 has 17 amino acids. Trimming took off 2 bases at V and 1 base at J, with 15 bases between the two ends. Germline V CDR1 and CDR2: SGHDN, FVKESK. The DNA for the CDR3 is TGTGCCAGCAGCCAACTTACCGGGAGTGTGTCCTACAATGAGCAGTTCTTC. This gives the protein CASSQLTGSVSYNEQFF.

This chain connects TRBV5-1 to TRBJ1-1; D call uncertain. The CDR3 length is 15 residues. V was shortened by 0 bases and J by 2 bases, with 11 bases between the two germline ends. CDR1 and CDR2 from the germline V gene are SGHRS and YFSETQ. The CDR3 spells CASSLVAGPNTEAFF. The CDR3 nucleotides are TGCGCCAGCAGCTTGGTCGCCGGCCCCAACACTGAAGCTTTCTTT.

V and J are TRBV2 and TRBJ1-5; 12 bases align to TRBD1. The CDR3 spans 15 residues. Trimming took 9 bases from V and 5 from J; bases not matched to a gene: 8. The germline V gene encodes CDR1 SNHLY and CDR2 FYNNEI. Here the CDR3 DNA reads TGTGCCAGTACCGGGACAGGGGGCAATCATCAGCCCCAGCATTTT. Residues: CASTGTGGNHQPQHF.

V gene TRBV6-5 combines with J gene TRBJ1-2, with TRBD1 matching over 8 bases. Germline CDR1 reads MNHEY; CDR2 reads SVGAGI. The CDR3 length is 15 residues. J gave up 0 bases and V 5 bases, and 5 bases lay outside the gene matches. In nucleotides, the CDR3 is TGTGCCAGCAGTCGACAGGGGACTTCTAACTATGGCTACACCTTC. This sequence encodes CASSRQGTSNYGYTF.

The chain recombines TRBV9 with TRBJ1-6; D is perhaps TRBD1 (6 bases). V was pared by 2 bases and J by 10 bases, with 13 bases between. Germline CDR1 reads SGDLS; CDR2 reads YYNGEE. This CDR3 contains 14 residues. CDR3: CASSVGGRESPLHF. The CDR3 coding sequence is TGTGCCAGCAGCGTCGGGGGCAGGGAATCACCCCTCCACTTT.

This clone was picked up one time. The J gene is TRBJ1-1, the V gene TRBV28; unclear D gene. V gave up 3 bases and J gave up 6 bases, with 14 bases separating them. CDR3 length: 14 residues. Germline V gene data show CDR1 as MDHEN and CDR2 as SYDVKM. The DNA of the CDR3 is TGTGCCAGCAGTTTCACACCTCTGGGAGCTGAAGCTTTCTTT. Translated: CASSFTPLGAEAFF. The full variable domain, in which reference TRBV28 and TRBJ1-1 provide the parts outside the CDR3, is DVKVTQSSRYLVKRTGEKVFLECVQDMDHENMFWYRQDPGLGLRLIYFSYDVKMKEKGDIPEGYSVSREKKERFSLILESASTNQTSMYLCASSFTPLGAEAFFGQGTRLTVV.

The chain joins TRBV30 to TRBJ2-7, with 10 bases fitting TRBD2. The trim removed 7 bases at V and 4 bases at J, leaving 10 bases unmatched. The germline CDR1 and CDR2 sequences are GTSNPN and SVGIG (reference sequence). The CDR3 has 14 residues. Here the CDR3 DNA reads TGTGCCTTCCGTATCTCGGGACTAGCGTACGAGCAGTACTTC. Its protein product is CAFRISGLAYEQYF. The full variable domain, rest sourced from reference TRBV30 and TRBJ2-7, is SQTIHQWPATLVQPVGSPLSLECTVEGTSNPNLYWYRQAAGRGLQLLFYSVGIGQISSEVPQNLSASRPQDRQFILSSKKLLLSDSGFYLCAFRISGLAYEQYFGPGTRLTVT.

This CDR3 is CASSPRWLPGGLYEQYF. For the CDR3, the DNA is TGTGCCAGCTCACCCCGATGGCTACCGGGAGGCCTCTACGAGCAGTACTTC. The rearrangement uses TRBV18 and TRBJ2-7; 7 positions match TRBD2. This CDR3 region has 17 residues. Unmatched junction bases numbered 14, after V lost 3 bases and J lost 3 bases. CDR1 and CDR2 from the germline V gene are KGHSH and LQKENI.

J is TRBJ2-7 and V is TRBV10-3, with 10 bases fitting TRBD2. The CDR3 sequence is 18 residues long. The V segment lost 5 bases and the J segment 1 base; nucleotides outside the gene matches: 14. CDR1 and CDR2 from the germline V gene are ENHRY and SYGVKD. As DNA, the CDR3 is TGTGCCATCAGTCCATCTCAGAGGCTAGCGGGAGTATCCTACGAGCAGTACTTC. Protein: CAISPSQRLAGVSYEQYF.

The V gene is TRBV21-1, the J gene TRBJ1-5. TRBV21-1 is deemed a pseudogene. This CDR3 is built from 12 residues. CDR3 amino acids: CASDRVNQPQHF. For the CDR3, the DNA is TGTGCCAGCGATCGGGTGAATCAGCCCCAGCATTTT.

V is TRBV6-1 and J is TRBJ1-2; 9 bases fit TRBD1. Germline V lookup: CDR1 MNHNS, CDR2 SASEGT. The CDR3 runs 15 residues. With 7 bases clipped from V and 2 bases from J, the junction kept 8 bases outside the gene matches. The CDR3 sequence is CASTRTGGWNYGYTF. The CDR3 bases are TGTGCCAGCACCAGAACAGGGGGCTGGAACTATGGCTACACCTTC.

CDR3 protein: CASSLGSSGNTIYF. The CDR3 bases are TGTGCCAGCAGCTTGGGCAGCTCTGGAAACACCATATATTTT. This chain connects TRBV7-3 to TRBJ1-3; D not resolved. The CDR3 sequence is 14 residues long. V was shortened by 3 bases and J by 0 bases, with 6 bases between the two germline ends. CDR1 is SGHTA, CDR2 FQGTGA, per germline.

The genes are TRBV27 and TRBJ2-6; perhaps TRBD2 as D (5 bases). The germline CDR1 and CDR2 sequences are MNHEY and SMNVEV (reference sequence). Trimming took 3 bases from V and 4 from J, leaving 13 bases between them. The CDR3 totals 16 residues. The CDR3 loop reads CASSLQEGFGANVLTF. CDR3 DNA: TGTGCCAGCAGTTTGCAAGAGGGCTTCGGGGCCAACGTCCTGACTTTC.

V gene TRBV11-2 combines with J gene TRBJ2-1; 7 bases fit TRBD2. Looked up from germline, CDR1 is SGHAT and CDR2 is FQNNGV. J lost 0 bases, V lost 7 bases, and 6 bases had no gene match. CDR3 length: 15 amino acids. The CDR3 nucleotides read TGTGCCAGCACCCCGGGCGGGGGCTCCTACAATGAGCAGTTCTTC. It specifies CASTPGGGSYNEQFF.

The chain combines TRBV6-5 with TRBJ2-2; D is perhaps TRBD2 (6 bases). This CDR3 has 13 residues. Trimming left V 5 bases short and J 8 bases short, with 12 bases between. Germline loops: CDR1 MNHEY, CDR2 SVGAGI. The CDR3 sequence is CASSRGIPGELFF. CDR3 DNA sequence: TGTGCCAGCAGTCGGGGGATTCCGGGGGAGCTGTTTTTT.

The rearrangement links TRBV30 to TRBJ1-2; 7 nucleotides line up with TRBD1. J lost 6 bases, V lost 7 bases, and 11 bases had no gene match. Germline loops: CDR1 GTSNPN, CDR2 SVGIG (reference sequence). The CDR3 is 13 amino acids. CDR3 in amino acids: CASYSTGINGYTF. The CDR3 coding sequence is TGTGCCTCCTATTCGACAGGGATAAATGGCTACACCTTC.

The chain employs TRBV4-1 and TRBJ2-1, with D uncertain. Trimming removed 0 bases at V and 0 bases at J, with 12 bases between. CDR1 MGHRA and CDR2 YSYEKL come from the germline V gene. The CDR3 has 17 amino acids. The CDR3 loop reads CASSQDWAVGSYNEQFF. CDR3 DNA: TGCGCCAGCAGCCAAGATTGGGCCGTCGGCTCCTACAATGAGCAGTTCTTC.

V usage is TRBV28 and J usage is TRBJ2-4; D is possibly TRBD2 (6 bases). Per the germline V gene, CDR1 is MDHEN and CDR2 is SYDVKM. The CDR3 is 13 amino acids. Trimming removed 6 bases from V and 3 bases from J, with 9 bases in between. This CDR3 reads CASRRTNKNIQYF. In nucleotides, the CDR3 is TGTGCCAGCAGGCGGACTAACAAAAACATTCAGTACTTC.

This clone was observed a single time. V is TRBV6-1 and J is TRBJ2-7; 9 bases are a match to TRBD1. Germline CDR1 and CDR2: MNHNS and SASEGT. V lost 8 bases, J lost 2 bases, and 4 bases stayed unmatched. The CDR3 runs to 13 residues. This chain's CDR3 is CASGGTGPYEQYF. The CDR3 region has the DNA TGTGCCAGCGGGGGGACAGGGCCCTACGAGCAGTACTTC.

This chain uses TRBV7-3 with TRBJ2-1; possibly TRBD1 or TRBD2 for D (6 bases each). The CDR3 is made up of 15 amino acids. With 3 bases removed from V and 2 bases from J, the gap between germline ends came to 11 bases. Germline CDR1 is SGHTA and CDR2 is FQGTGA. CDR3 sequence (DNA): TGTGCCAGCAGCTTGGGGGGCAGGACCTACAATGAGCAGTTCTTC. Translated, it gives CASSLGGRTYNEQFF.